This T cell receptor (beta chain) was identified during a study of T cell repertoires in cytomegalovirus infection. Study information: The public TCR beta signatures pointed to both CMV infection and matching HLA type. Study-level findings and limits: Dominating the ex vivo response were HLA-C-restricted CMV-specific TCR beta clonotypes. Adding up the frequency of public TCR beta families identified people who carried CMV plus the relevant HLA.

V was shortened by 4 bases and J by 1 base, with 18 bases between the two germline ends. In germline, CDR1 is SGHRS, CDR2 YFSETQ. The CDR3 is made up of 17 amino acids. Worth noting for this clonotype: Its antigen is not known.

MiXCR, run by TCRdb on the reads, gives a single entry per CDR3 protein. The table includes approximately 180,000 distinct CDR3 sequences, about 21% detected once. V and J are TRBV5-1 and TRBJ2-1, with D possibly being TRBD1 or TRBD2 (5 bases each). Sequencing was performed on PBMCs. This TCR derives from a human donor in good health (CMV status not recorded). Some clones in this sample may be carry-over from other donors' samples. CDR3 region: CASSRSPGTVSYNEQFF. CDR3 coding DNA: TGCGCCAGCAGCCGTAGCCCCGGGACGGTATCCTACAATGAGCAGTTCTTC.